Below, 13 T cell receptor beta chains from the same sample are listed, as sequenced in a study of T cell responses to AZD1222 COVID-19 vaccine. Method: immunoSEQ multiplex PCR; TCRdb's copy keeps in-frame clones and lacks some. The sample lists tens of thousands of clones, 80% to 90% occurring once. The sample was peripheral blood, taken on day 0 of AZD1222 vaccination. The source is an adult in good health.

The V gene is TRBV7-3, the J gene TRBJ2-1; 14 nucleotides align to TRBD2. The CDR3 has 21 amino acids. Germline V gene sequence: CDR1 SGHTA, CDR2 FQGTGA. J lost 0 bases, V lost 5 bases, and 15 bases had no gene match. CDR3 region: CASSPRGTSGRPMSSYNEQFF. In nucleotides, the CDR3 is TGTGCCAGCAGCCCAAGGGGGACTAGCGGGAGACCCATGAGCTCCTACAATGAGCAGTTCTTC.

The chain has TRBV29-1 and TRBJ1-3; D remains ambiguous. Germline V gene sequence: CDR1 SQVTM, CDR2 ANQGSEA. The CDR3 runs to 15 residues. V lost 6 bases and J 4 bases, leaving 19 bases between the germline ends. Here the CDR3 reads CSVAPGVRAGNTIYF. For the CDR3, the DNA is TGCAGCGTAGCCCCCGGGGTCAGAGCCGGAAACACCATATATTTT.

The gene calls are TRBV7-8 and TRBJ1-5; D remains ambiguous. V was trimmed by 0 bases and J by 0 bases, leaving 6 bases between them. The CDR3 extends over 15 amino acids. CDR1 and CDR2 (germline): SGHVS, FQNEAQ. CDR3: CASSLAGHSNQPQHF. CDR3 sequence (DNA): TGTGCCAGCAGCTTAGCTGGCCATAGCAATCAGCCCCAGCATTTT.

V usage is TRBV29-1 and J usage is TRBJ1-2; D is uncertain. Between the trimmed V and J ends, which lost 4 bases and 6 bases, there was a span of 6 bases. Germline assignment: CDR1 SQVTM and CDR2 ANQGSEA. CDR3 length: 10 amino acids. The CDR3 DNA follows: TGCAGCGTTGCATACGATGGCTACACCTTC. Translation: CSVAYDGYTF.

The gene calls are TRBV18 and TRBJ2-1; unclear D gene. Germline V CDR1 and CDR2: KGHSH, LQKENI. This CDR3 is built from 14 residues. The V gene lost 2 bases and the J gene lost 4 bases, with 9 bases spanning the gap. The CDR3 DNA reads as TGTGCCAGCTCACCAACGACGCCGTACAATGAGCAGTTCTTC. It is translated as CASSPTTPYNEQFF.

V gene TRBV29-1 combines with J gene TRBJ1-1; unclear D gene. The germline CDR1 and CDR2 sequences are SQVTM and ANQGSEA. V lost 4 bases to trimming and J lost 3 bases, with 9 bases between them. The CDR3 totals 12 residues. CDR3 bases: TGCAGCGTTGTCGGAGGATACACTGAAGCTTTCTTT. This gives the protein CSVVGGYTEAFF.

The chain employs TRBV28 and TRBJ1-1; TRBD1 agrees at 7 bases. V gave up 5 bases and J gave up 4 bases; unmatched junction bases: 10. Per germline, CDR1 MDHEN and CDR2 SYDVKM. This CDR3 contains 15 residues. CDR3 DNA: TGTGCCAGCAGTGCTAACAGGGGTTTGGGCACTGAAGCTTTCTTT. This codes for CASSANRGLGTEAFF.

The sample holds one count of this clone. The chain employs TRBV6-5 and TRBJ2-7; D possibly corresponds to TRBD1 (5 bases). With 4 bases removed from V and 1 base from J, the gap between germline ends came to 14 bases. Germline V gene sequence: CDR1 MNHEY, CDR2 SVGAGI. The length of the CDR3 is 15 residues. CDR3 DNA: TGTGCCAGCAGTTCCATAAACCGACAGTCCTACGAGCAGTACTTC. It specifies CASSSINRQSYEQYF.

The chain couples TRBV6-2 or TRBV6-3 to TRBJ1-2; 8 bases map to TRBD1. The CDR3 covers 16 residues. The germline V gene has CDR1 MNHEY and CDR2 SVGEGT. The V and J ends lost 2 bases and 4 bases, in that order; junction bases with no gene match: 9. The CDR3 here is CASSYTGGTGVYGYTF. In DNA form, the CDR3 reads TGTGCCAGCAGTTACACCGGTGGGACAGGCGTCTATGGCTACACCTTC.

The CDR3 reads CASSLEGFSYNEQFF. DNA for the CDR3: TGTGCCAGCAGCTTAGAGGGATTCTCCTACAATGAGCAGTTCTTC. This chain joins TRBV7-9 and TRBJ2-1, with unresolved D. The germline CDR1 and CDR2 sequences are SEHNR and FQNEAQ (reference sequence). This CDR3 region has 15 residues. V lost 1 base and J lost 0, with 7 bases in between.

J is TRBJ1-1 and V is TRBV7-9; D is perhaps TRBD1 (5 bases). The CDR3 has 15 residues. Germline V gene sequence: CDR1 SEHNR, CDR2 FQNEAQ (reference sequence). V was trimmed by 5 bases and J by 1 base, leaving 14 bases between them. Here the CDR3 reads CASSTGAVTNTEAFF. The CDR3 DNA sequence: TGTGCCAGCAGCACCGGGGCCGTTACGAACACTGAAGCTTTCTTT.

This clone came up a few times. The chain carries TRBV28 and TRBJ1-2; 7 bases line up with TRBD1. The CDR3 extends over 12 amino acids. Losses at the gene ends were 6 bases for V and 4 bases for J; bases not matched to a gene: 2. Germline loops: CDR1 MDHEN, CDR2 SYDVKM. CDR3 coding DNA: TGTGCCAGCAGCCGGGACAGCTATGGCTACACCTTC. Protein sequence: CASSRDSYGYTF.

This chain joins TRBV7-8 and TRBJ2-1; D remains unclear. Germline loops: CDR1 SGHVS, CDR2 FQNEAQ. The V gene lost 7 bases and the J gene lost 3 bases, with 22 bases spanning the gap. The CDR3 is 17 residues long. The CDR3 is CASIATDRATNYNEQFF. CDR3 in DNA: TGTGCCAGCATCGCAACGGACCGGGCAACGAACTACAATGAGCAGTTCTTC.